What follows are 26 T cell receptor beta chains derived from one specimen sequenced in a study of cytomegalovirus exposure and HLA in healthy donors. 60 Vbeta and 13 Jbeta primers were used in PCR. Repertoires were generated with immunoSEQ multiplex PCR, while TCRdb's copy carries only in-frame clones and drops some. Of 90,000 to 140,000 clones listed, over 60% are singletons. The sequencing sample was made of PBMCs. The receptors were sampled from a man aged 35 to 55 in good health and CMV-seropositive.

This clone occurred a few times. This CDR3 reads CASSSLSRDEQYF. CDR3 nucleotides: TGTGCCAGCAGCTCCCTTTCGCGGGACGAGCAGTACTTC. The chain combines TRBV7-2 with TRBJ2-7, with D possibly TRBD2 on 5 matching bases. CDR1 SGHTA and CDR2 FQGNSA come from the germline V gene. With 4 bases removed from V and 5 bases from J, the gap between germline ends came to 12 bases. This CDR3 spans 13 amino acids.

V usage is TRBV30 and J usage is TRBJ1-2; 7 nucleotides match TRBD1. The CDR3 extends over 13 amino acids. Unmatched junction bases numbered 3, after V lost 1 base and J lost 4 bases. CDR1 and CDR2 from the germline V gene are GTSNPN and SVGIG (reference sequence). The CDR3 bases are TGTGCCTGGAGTGAGTACAGGGGCTATGGCTACACCTTC. This codes for CAWSEYRGYGYTF.

The chain links TRBV30 to TRBJ2-7, with D possibly TRBD1 on 6 matching bases. The ends were cut back, 0 bases at V and 8 bases at J, with 11 bases in the middle. The CDR3 sequence is 12 residues long. Germline CDR1 reads GTSNPN; CDR2 reads SVGIG (reference sequence). The DNA of the CDR3 is TGTGCCTGGAGTGTAACAGGGTCCCAGCAGTACTTC. Translation: CAWSVTGSQQYF.

The chain couples TRBV7-8 to TRBJ2-3, with 8 bases matching TRBD2. CDR1 is SGHVS, CDR2 FQNEAQ, per germline. The trim removed 0 bases at V and 3 bases at J, leaving 2 bases unmatched. The CDR3 has 15 amino acids. In DNA form, the CDR3 reads TGTGCCAGCAGCTTAGCGGTAGCGGGAACAGATACGCAGTATTTT. It translates to CASSLAVAGTDTQYF. The whole variable domain, filled in from reference TRBV7-8 and TRBJ2-3, reads GAGVSQSPRYKVAKRGQDVALRCDPISGHVSLFWYQQALGQGPEFLTYFQNEAQLDKSGLPSDRFFAERPEGSVSTLKIQRTQQEDSAVYLCASSLAVAGTDTQYFGPGTRLTVL.

The chain employs TRBV5-8 and TRBJ1-5; D might be TRBD1 (5 bases). Germline CDR1 and CDR2: SGHTS and YDEGEE. V was shortened by 4 bases and J by 5 bases, with 10 bases between the two germline ends. This CDR3 region has 13 residues. This CDR3 reads CASSISRDQPQHF. The CDR3 bases are TGTGCCAGCAGCATAAGCAGGGATCAGCCCCAGCATTTT.

The count of this clone is one. The chain has TRBV29-1 and TRBJ1-1; 8 bases agree with TRBD1. With 6 bases clipped from V and 1 base from J, the junction kept 7 bases outside the gene matches. Per the germline V gene, CDR1 is SQVTM and CDR2 is ANQGSEA. This CDR3 has 14 amino acids. CDR3: CSVQGGWGNTEAFF. CDR3 DNA: TGCAGCGTACAGGGGGGGTGGGGGAACACTGAAGCTTTCTTT. Full variable domain (missing parts from reference TRBV29-1 and TRBJ1-1): SAVISQKPSRDICQRGTSLTIQCQVDSQVTMMFWYRQQPGQSLTLIATANQGSEATYESGFVIDKFPISRPNLTFSTLTVSNMSPEDSSIYLCSVQGGWGNTEAFFGQGTRLTVV.

This chain uses TRBV7-9 with TRBJ2-7; unclear D gene. CDR1 is SEHNR and CDR2 is FQNEAQ in the germline V gene (reference sequence). The CDR3 runs 12 residues. V was cut by 1 base and J by 4 bases, with 5 bases left in between. DNA of the CDR3: TGTGCCAGCAGCTTAGTCGGGTACGAGCAGTACTTC. This gives the protein CASSLVGYEQYF.

This chain joins TRBV14 and TRBJ1-3, with 10 bases lining up with TRBD1. Germline assignment: CDR1 SGHDN and CDR2 FVKESK. The CDR3 is made up of 18 amino acids. Unmatched junction bases numbered 9, after V lost 4 bases and J lost 0 bases. The CDR3, as DNA: TGTGCCAGCAGCCCTATGGTCCGGGACAGGGGCTCTGGAAACACCATATATTTT. Translation: CASSPMVRDRGSGNTIYF.

There are a few counts of this clone. The chain employs TRBV28 and TRBJ2-7; 8 bases match TRBD1. Germline assignment: CDR1 MDHEN and CDR2 SYDVKM. The CDR3 covers 12 residues. V gave up 6 bases and J gave up 5 bases; unmatched junction bases: 3. The CDR3 nucleotides read TGTGCCAGCAGCGACAGGGGCAACGAGCAGTACTTC. This gives the protein CASSDRGNEQYF.

Written as DNA, the CDR3 is TGTGCCTGGAGTGTAAGTCCAGGCAACCTTTGGGGCTACACCTTC. Amino acids: CAWSVSPGNLWGYTF. The rearrangement uses TRBV30 and TRBJ1-2, with unresolved D. CDR3 size: 15 residues. V dropped 0 bases and J dropped 8 bases, with 19 bases sitting between them. Looked up from germline, CDR1 is GTSNPN and CDR2 is SVGIG (reference sequence).

The chain recombines TRBV2 with TRBJ2-5; D possibly corresponds to TRBD1 (6 bases). Germline V lookup: CDR1 SNHLY, CDR2 FYNNEI. The CDR3 spans 17 residues. V was shortened by 0 bases and J by 2 bases, with 16 bases between the two germline ends. The CDR3 coding sequence is TGTGCCAGCAGTGAAGCCGCCGTCAGGGGACCGCAAGAGACCCAGTACTTC. It codes for CASSEAAVRGPQETQYF.

This clone was seen more than once but under ten times. The final CDR3 position lacks the conserved phenylalanine or tryptophan, pointing to a likely read error. The DNA is left out, because the CDR3 cannot be placed on it with certainty; the CDR3 is given as TCRdb lists it. This chain uses TRBV29-1 with TRBJ2-7; TRBD1 is the table's D call and was not checked against the DNA. In germline, CDR1 is SQVTM, CDR2 ANQGSEA. The CDR3 is 8 residues long, ends included. The CDR3 sequence is CSVWCGGL.

The chain couples TRBV6-5 to TRBJ1-1; no firm D call. CDR1 and CDR2 (germline): MNHEY, SVGAGI. V lost 5 bases and J lost 5, with 15 bases in between. The CDR3 extends over 14 amino acids. CDR3 nucleotide sequence: TGTGCCAGCAGTATTTTTCGGACGGGGACTGAAGCTTTCTTT. It is translated as CASSIFRTGTEAFF.

The chain employs TRBV28 and TRBJ1-1; D possibly corresponds to TRBD1 (6 bases). The germline V and J ends were trimmed by 4 bases and 1 base, with 19 bases remaining between them. This CDR3 spans 17 amino acids. CDR1 and CDR2 (germline): MDHEN, SYDVKM. The DNA of the CDR3 is TGTGCCAGCAGTTACGGGGGGGCGAGGGTCGGGAACACTGAAGCTTTCTTT. As protein: CASSYGGARVGNTEAFF.

CDR3 nucleotide sequence: TGTGCCAGCAGCTTATTGGGGACAGGGGGGTCCTACAATGAGCAGTTCTTC. Translation gives CASSLLGTGGSYNEQFF. The V call is TRBV7-9, the J call TRBJ2-1, with TRBD1 identical over 11 bases. CDR1 SEHNR and CDR2 FQNEAQ come from the germline V gene (reference sequence). The CDR3 is 17 residues long. Unmatched junction bases numbered 4, after V lost 2 bases and J lost 1 base.

The sample holds one count of this clone. The J gene is TRBJ2-1, the V gene TRBV7-9; the D gene is possibly TRBD2 (5 bases). Germline-derived CDR1 and CDR2 are SEHNR and FQNEAQ (reference sequence). There are 13 residues in the CDR3. Trimming stripped 5 bases from V and 5 bases from J, with 10 bases between. CDR3 DNA: TGTGCCAGCAGCACCCTAGCAGACAATGAGCAGTTCTTC. Its translation is CASSTLADNEQFF. Full variable domain (missing parts from reference TRBV7-9 and TRBJ2-1): DTGVSQNPRHKITKRGQNVTFRCDPISEHNRLYWYRQTLGQGPEFLTYFQNEAQLEKSRLLSDRFSAERPKGSFSTLEIQRTEQGDSAMYLCASSTLADNEQFFGPGTRLTVL.

This chain joins TRBV6-4 and TRBJ1-2; D may be TRBD1 (6 bases). Trimming took 6 bases from V and 2 from J, leaving 16 bases between them. The germline V gene encodes CDR1 MRHNA and CDR2 SNTAGT. The length of the CDR3 is 15 residues. As DNA, the CDR3 is TGTGCCAGCAGCTTCAGGGACACTAACAACTATGGCTACACCTTC. Translated, it gives CASSFRDTNNYGYTF.

The CDR3 sequence: CAWRRSGSFNGYTF. In DNA, the CDR3 is TGTGCCTGGAGGAGATCGGGGAGTTTTAATGGCTACACCTTC. This rearrangement joins TRBV30 to TRBJ1-2; D gene unclear. Trimming removed 3 bases from V and 6 bases from J, with 17 bases in between. Germline values: CDR1 GTSNPN, CDR2 SVGIG (reference sequence). The CDR3 contains 14 residues.

This rearrangement joins TRBV6-6 to TRBJ1-1, with 9 bases that match TRBD1. This CDR3 is built from 16 residues. Germline V gene data show CDR1 as MNHNY and CDR2 as SVGAGI (reference sequence). The ends lost 0 bases at V and 2 bases at J; junction bases unmatched: 4. CDR3 sequence (DNA): TGTGCCAGCAGTTACTCGCCGGACAGGGGAAACACTGAAGCTTTCTTT. This translates into CASSYSPDRGNTEAFF.

The CDR3 spells CASSLGRASGRALGTDTQYF. In DNA, the CDR3 is TGTGCCAGCAGCTTGGGTCGGGCTAGCGGGAGGGCCTTGGGCACAGATACGCAGTATTTT. The chain has TRBV5-4 and TRBJ2-3, with 12 bases lining up with TRBD2. The germline V gene encodes CDR1 SGHNT and CDR2 YYREEE (reference sequence). This CDR3 spans 20 amino acids. V shed 0 bases, J shed 1 base, and the junction held 12 bases outside the gene matches.

This clone was found a few times. J is TRBJ1-1 and V is TRBV5-1, with D perhaps TRBD1 (5 bases). V was shortened by 1 base and J by 5 bases, with 9 bases between the two germline ends. Per the germline V gene, CDR1 is SGHRS and CDR2 is YFSETQ. The CDR3 consists of 13 residues. The chain's CDR3 is CASSLTTVTEAFF. CDR3 nucleotides: TGCGCCAGCAGCTTGACGACAGTTACTGAAGCTTTCTTT.

About this clone: The junction departs from the called germline gene at one end, perhaps through a read error. Here the CDR3 reads CSSSLSEGGNYGYTF. The CDR3, as DNA: TGTTCCAGCAGCTTAAGTGAGGGCGGTAACTATGGCTACACCTTC. V usage is TRBV7-9 and J usage is TRBJ1-2; D unresolved. Germline V lookup: CDR1 SEHNR, CDR2 FQNEAQ (reference sequence). The length of the CDR3 is 15 residues.

The chain uses TRBV6-5 and TRBJ1-6; D perhaps matches TRBD1 (5 bases). The CDR3 loop spans 15 amino acids. Looked up from germline, CDR1 is MNHEY and CDR2 is SVGAGI. Trimming took off 2 bases at V and 5 bases at J, with 10 bases between the two ends. Here the CDR3 reads CASSYRGGDNSPLHF. As DNA, the CDR3 is TGTGCCAGCAGTTACCGGGGAGGGGATAATTCACCCCTCCACTTT.

This sequence joins TRBV5-1 and TRBJ1-2; possible D gene TRBD1, 6 bases. Germline CDR1 is SGHRS and CDR2 is YFSETQ. The ends were cut back, 6 bases at V and 2 bases at J, with 14 bases in the middle. CDR3 length: 14 residues. CDR3 sequence (DNA): TGCGCCAGCACCGAACAAACAGGGAACTATGGCTACACCTTC. Its translation: CASTEQTGNYGYTF.

J is TRBJ2-3 and V is TRBV18; 8 bases are a match to TRBD1. V lost 3 bases to trimming and J lost 4 bases; unmatched junction nucleotides: 15. This CDR3 has 18 residues. Germline CDR1 is KGHSH and CDR2 is LQKENI. The CDR3 here is CASSPGRLRDRTADTQYF. As DNA, the CDR3 is TGTGCCAGCTCACCCGGTCGGCTCCGGGACAGGACCGCAGATACGCAGTATTTT.

The chain has TRBV25-1 and TRBJ2-3, with a tentative D call TRBD2 (7 bases). CDR3 length: 17 amino acids. V dropped 3 bases and J dropped 6 bases, with 22 bases sitting between them. Germline V gene lookup returns CDR1 MGHDK and CDR2 SYGVNS. This CDR3 is CASSEVGQRGRSDTQYF. The CDR3 bases are TGTGCCAGCAGTGAGGTAGGACAGCGGGGACGGTCGGATACGCAGTATTTT. Looking up the rest from reference TRBV25-1 and TRBJ2-3 gives the full variable domain: EADIYQTPRYLVIGTGKKITLECSQTMGHDKMYWYQQDPGMELHLIHYSYGVNSTEKGDLSSESTVSRIRTEHFPLTLESARPSHTSQYLCASSEVGQRGRSDTQYFGPGTRLTVL.